Sequencing of this TCR beta chain was carried out in a study of blood T cell repertoires in COVID-19. Measured with immunoSEQ multiplex PCR; TCRdb has only the in-frame clones, and not every one. The sample includes about 250,000 clones, over 70% of them seen just once. The germline CDR1 and CDR2 sequences are LNHDA and SQIVND (reference sequence). The trim removed 0 bases at V and 7 bases at J, leaving 8 bases unmatched. The CDR3 is 16 amino acids. This TCR was recovered from a man aged 80 or over with acute or convalescent COVID-19. Sequencing input: peripheral blood. The J gene is TRBJ2-1, the V gene TRBV19, with 8 bases that match TRBD2. The CDR3 nucleotides read TGTGCCAGTAGTATAGAGGCAGCGGGAGTATGGAATGAGCAGTTCTTC. This translates into CASSIEAAGVWNEQFF.